These T cell receptor beta chains were read from a single sample in a study of blood T cell repertoires in COVID-19. TCRdb's copy holds only in-frame clones and misses some; the assay was immunoSEQ multiplex PCR. The sample includes fewer than 450,000 clones, about nine tenths of them seen just once. The source material was peripheral blood. The receptors were sampled from a woman aged 45 to 65 with COVID-19, enrolled during active disease. CDR3s leave out the opening cysteine and the closing phenylalanine or tryptophan. Fields, in order: V gene, D gene, CDR3 protein. D genes are given only for firm matches.

TRBV29-1 | - | SVEKHPGVAEAF
TRBV30 | TRBD1 | AWKGGGDYGYT
TRBV7-8 | TRBD1 | ASSLKVTGDYEQY
TRBV12-5 | TRBD1 | ASGAVTGGDGYT
TRBV5-1 | - | ASSLDHSSREQY
TRBV30 | TRBD1 | ACGRDRVDSPLH
TRBV29-1 | TRBD1 | SVPDRVKNTEAF
TRBV9 | - | ASSPRWGTPTDTQY
TRBV3-1/TRBV3-2 | - | ASSLLRDEQY
TRBV7-2 | TRBD2 | ASSLRATSGTSYEQY
TRBV2 | TRBD1 | ASREDRGHFVGEKLF
TRBV28 | TRBD1 | ASSYDRASTYEQY
TRBV5-1 | - | ASSGGTGTYEQY
TRBV2 | - | AILGGEGGYGYT
TRBV28 | - | ASKADYGYT
TRBV2 | - | ASKRGGSKYEKLF
TRBV28 | TRBD2 | ASSAGLAGGMYQETQY
TRBV7-8 | TRBD1 | ASSPLRGGGYT
TRBV6-6 | TRBD1 | ASSYSSDRGYTEAF
TRBV1 | - | TSSPTPLRGAYNSPLH
TRBV27 | TRBD2 | ASSFAGGGGDTQY
TRBV6-5 | - | ASTRRTGEAGELF
TRBV2 | TRBD1 | ASSRDRTSSYNSPLH
TRBV5-1 | - | ASSERTDTQY
TRBV2 | - | ASSERGGTPNYGYT
TRBV6-5 | TRBD2 | ASRQRGGLDEQF
TRBV19 | - | ASSIISVPGNTIY